Shown below are 6 T cell receptor beta chains from a single sample sequenced in a study of shared clonotypes between healthy human individuals. Here immunoSEQ multiplex PCR was the method, and the copy in TCRdb shows in-frame clones only, minus some. Of 2,500,000 or so clones in the sample, 85% to 95% were seen once. Source material: naive CD4+ T cells from PBMCs. The subset: CD45RA+ positively selected. These TCRs come from a man between 18 and 35 years old in good health. Some clones in this sample may be carry-over from other donors' samples.

V and J are TRBV4-1 and TRBJ1-3; D call uncertain. The length of the CDR3 is 16 residues. The germline V and J ends were trimmed by 1 base and 4 bases, with 14 bases remaining between them. The V gene's germline CDR1 is MGHRA and CDR2 YSYEKL. The DNA for the CDR3 is TGCGCCAGCAGCCAAGGGGAAAGGGCTGGAGGAAACACCATATATTTT. Translating gives CASSQGERAGGNTIYF.

This rearrangement joins TRBV7-3 to TRBJ2-3; D not resolved. The CDR3 runs to 12 residues. Germline V gives CDR1 SGHTA, CDR2 FQGTGA. Trimming left V 8 bases short and J 0 bases short, with 6 bases between. CDR3 bases: TGTGCCAGCGGGGAAAGCACAGATACGCAGTATTTT. Its translation is CASGESTDTQYF.

J is TRBJ1-5 and V is TRBV19, with D possibly being TRBD1 (5 bases). The V end was cut by 7 bases, the J end by 6 bases, with 16 bases between. Per germline, CDR1 LNHDA and CDR2 SQIVND (reference sequence). This CDR3 is 14 amino acids long. For the CDR3, the DNA is TGTGCCAGTACCAAACATATGGGGGTTCAGCCCCAGCATTTT. It encodes CASTKHMGVQPQHF.

V is TRBV6-5 and J is TRBJ2-3, with D perhaps TRBD2 (6 bases). The CDR3 loop spans 13 amino acids. Trimming removed 8 bases from V and 6 bases from J, with 15 bases in between. Germline CDR1 is MNHEY and CDR2 is SVGAGI. DNA for the CDR3: TGTGCCAGCCGTAGCGGCGTACTGGATACGCAGTATTTT. Its translation: CASRSGVLDTQYF.

As concerns this clone: Other DNA sequences of this sample code for an identical CDR3. The rearrangement links TRBV9 to TRBJ1-5; D not resolved. The V and J ends lost 2 bases and 5 bases respectively, with 8 bases between them. The germline V gene encodes CDR1 SGDLS and CDR2 YYNGEE. The CDR3 contains 13 residues. The CDR3 loop reads CASSVRMDQPQHF. The CDR3 coding sequence is TGTGCCAGCAGCGTCCGGATGGATCAGCCCCAGCATTTT.

The V and J genes are TRBV7-2 and TRBJ2-7; D is perhaps TRBD2 (5 bases). CDR1 is SGHTA, CDR2 FQGNSA, per germline. The V gene lost 5 bases and the J gene lost 8 bases, with 16 bases spanning the gap. There are 13 residues in the CDR3. The DNA for the CDR3 is TGTGCCAGCAGCCCCCCCGGGGTGGCTCAGCAGTACTTC. It specifies CASSPPGVAQQYF.